Below are 13 T cell receptor beta chains sequenced from a single sample in a study of T cell responses to AZD1222 COVID-19 vaccine. Sequenced by immunoSEQ multiplex PCR; TCRdb stores in-frame clones only, minus some. The sample shows about 150,000 clones, 88% of them seen only once. The sample in question was peripheral blood, obtained on day 0 of AZD1222 vaccination. The receptors were gathered from an adult in good health.

The chain recombines TRBV5-1 with TRBJ2-5; TRBD1 might be the D (6 bases). The CDR3 covers 15 residues. Trimming removed 5 bases from V and 4 bases from J, with 18 bases in between. CDR1 is SGHRS and CDR2 is YFSETQ in the germline V gene. The CDR3 reads CASSSGVAQSETQYF. The CDR3 DNA reads as TGCGCCAGCAGTTCAGGGGTCGCGCAATCAGAGACCCAGTACTTC. Using reference TRBV5-1 and TRBJ2-5 for the parts outside the CDR3, the full variable domain is KAGVTQTPRYLIKTRGQQVTLSCSPISGHRSVSWYQQTPGQGLQFLFEYFSETQRNKGNFPGRFSGRQFSNSRSEMNVSTLELGDSALYLCASSSGVAQSETQYFGPGTRLLVL.

The chain employs TRBV19 and TRBJ1-1, with 8 positions matching TRBD1. Trimming at V came to 5 bases and at J to 6 bases, leaving 5 bases not matched to a gene. Germline V gene sequence: CDR1 LNHDA, CDR2 SQIVND (reference sequence). The CDR3 consists of 13 residues. CDR3 protein: CASSRQGASEAFF. The CDR3 region has the DNA TGTGCCAGTAGTCGTCAGGGGGCGTCTGAAGCTTTCTTT.

The chain links TRBV15 to TRBJ1-6, with D tentatively TRBD1 (5 bases). From germline, CDR1 is LNHNV and CDR2 YYDKDF (reference sequence). The CDR3 extends over 15 amino acids. Trimming stripped 3 bases from V and 3 bases from J, with 9 bases between. The CDR3 spells CATSSGHVYNSPLHF. In nucleotides, the CDR3 is TGTGCCACCAGCAGCGGACATGTCTATAATTCACCCCTCCACTTT.

The chain combines TRBV4-1 with TRBJ1-3, with D perhaps matching TRBD1 (5 bases). Looked up from germline, CDR1 is MGHRA and CDR2 is YSYEKL. The CDR3 spans 15 residues. The V end lost 0 bases, the J end lost 3 bases, and 9 bases lay between the germline ends. This chain's CDR3 is CASSQDRAGGNTIYF. The CDR3 DNA follows: TGCGCCAGCAGCCAAGACAGGGCGGGTGGAAACACCATATATTTT.

The genes are TRBV19 and TRBJ1-6; possible D gene TRBD1, 5 bases. Germline V lookup: CDR1 LNHDA, CDR2 SQIVND (reference sequence). V lost 9 bases and J 4 bases, leaving 16 bases between the germline ends. CDR3 length: 15 amino acids. CDR3 bases: TGTGCCAGCGCACACCGGGACCGGTATAATTCACCCCTCCACTTT. It codes for CASAHRDRYNSPLHF.

This clone appeared once. This chain links TRBV4-1 with TRBJ1-2; weak D call: TRBD1 (5 bases). The V gene lost 1 base and the J gene lost 2 bases, with 11 bases spanning the gap. Per germline, CDR1 MGHRA and CDR2 YSYEKL. This CDR3 is built from 15 residues. CDR3 coding DNA: TGCGCCAGCAGCCAAGTTCGGGACGCAAACTATGGCTACACCTTC. Its protein product is CASSQVRDANYGYTF.

In the case of this clone: An end of the junction differs from the germline gene, which may be a read error. The J gene is TRBJ2-2, the V gene TRBV5-1, with a possible D match to TRBD2 (5 bases). CDR1 SGHRS and CDR2 YFSETQ come from the germline V gene. The CDR3 consists of 16 residues. CDR3 DNA: TGCGCCAGCAACTTGGTAACGGGAAGGAACACCGGGGAGCTGTTTTTT. It codes for CASNLVTGRNTGELFF.

The chain recombines TRBV18 with TRBJ2-3; D may match TRBD1 or TRBD2 (5 bases each). The CDR3 sequence is 15 residues long. Per germline, CDR1 KGHSH and CDR2 LQKENI. With 1 base removed from V and 0 bases from J, the gap between germline ends came to 8 bases. The CDR3 DNA follows: TGTGCCAGCTCACCACGGGACGGTAGCACAGATACGCAGTATTTT. Translated, it gives CASSPRDGSTDTQYF.

This chain links TRBV9 with TRBJ1-2; D is ambiguous. Trimming shortened V by 3 bases and J by 1 base, and 10 bases separated the two germline ends. Germline V gene sequence: CDR1 SGDLS, CDR2 YYNGEE. CDR3 length equals 14 residues. CDR3 coding DNA: TGTGCCAGCAGCGCCCGTAATAGTAACTATGGCTACACCTTC. It specifies CASSARNSNYGYTF.

The chain uses TRBV10-3 and TRBJ1-3; 8 bases match TRBD1. The CDR3 covers 14 residues. Germline-derived CDR1 and CDR2 are ENHRY and SYGVKD. Losses at the gene ends were 0 bases for V and 5 bases for J; bases not matched to a gene: 0. CDR3 coding DNA: TGTGCCATCAGTGAGTCCAGGGGGCGAAACACCATATATTTT. Protein: CAISESRGRNTIYF.

In its sample, this clone was seen once. The chain recombines TRBV27 with TRBJ1-3; D remains unclear. V lost 3 bases to trimming and J lost 4 bases, with 7 bases between them. The CDR3 length is 13 residues. Looked up from germline, CDR1 is MNHEY and CDR2 is SMNVEV (reference sequence). CDR3 amino acids: CASSLQQGNTIYF. The DNA for the CDR3 is TGTGCCAGCAGTTTGCAACAGGGAAACACCATATATTTT.

V usage is TRBV6-5 and J usage is TRBJ2-5; 7 bases fit TRBD1. Germline V gene lookup returns CDR1 MNHEY and CDR2 SVGAGI. The CDR3 consists of 14 residues. V dropped 6 bases and J dropped 4; count of bases not matched to a gene: 8. CDR3 protein: CASSPQGLRETQYF. The CDR3 coding sequence is TGTGCCAGCAGCCCACAGGGGTTGAGAGAGACCCAGTACTTC.

The chain recombines TRBV29-1 with TRBJ1-2; weak D call: TRBD1 (6 bases). The germline V and J ends were trimmed by 4 bases and 2 bases, with 14 bases remaining between them. The CDR3 is 14 residues long. CDR1 and CDR2 (germline): SQVTM, ANQGSEA. This CDR3 reads CSVVVAGVNYGYTF. CDR3 bases: TGCAGCGTTGTGGTTGCAGGGGTCAACTATGGCTACACCTTC.